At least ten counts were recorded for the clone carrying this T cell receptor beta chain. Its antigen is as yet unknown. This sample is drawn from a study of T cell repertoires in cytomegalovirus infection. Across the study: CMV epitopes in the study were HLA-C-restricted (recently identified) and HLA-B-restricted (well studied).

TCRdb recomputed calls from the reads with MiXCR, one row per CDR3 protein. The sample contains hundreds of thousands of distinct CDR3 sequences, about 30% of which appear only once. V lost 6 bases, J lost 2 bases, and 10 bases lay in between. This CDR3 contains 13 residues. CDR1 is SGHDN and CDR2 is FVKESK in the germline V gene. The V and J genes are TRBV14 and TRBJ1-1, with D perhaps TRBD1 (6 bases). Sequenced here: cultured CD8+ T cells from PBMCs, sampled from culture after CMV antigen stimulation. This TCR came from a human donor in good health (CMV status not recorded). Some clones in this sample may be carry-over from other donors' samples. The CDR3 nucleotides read TGTGCCAGCAGGACGGGACAAAACACTGAAGCTTTCTTT. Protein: CASRTGQNTEAFF.